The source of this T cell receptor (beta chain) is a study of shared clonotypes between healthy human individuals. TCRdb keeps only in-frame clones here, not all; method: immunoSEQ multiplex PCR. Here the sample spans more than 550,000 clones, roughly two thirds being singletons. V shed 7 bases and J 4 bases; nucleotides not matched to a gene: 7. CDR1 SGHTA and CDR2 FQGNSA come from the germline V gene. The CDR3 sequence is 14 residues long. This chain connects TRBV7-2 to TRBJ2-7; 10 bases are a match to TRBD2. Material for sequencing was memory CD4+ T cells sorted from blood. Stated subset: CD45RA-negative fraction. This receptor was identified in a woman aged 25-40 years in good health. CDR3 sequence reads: CASTSGGVRYEQYF. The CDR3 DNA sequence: TGTGCCAGCACTAGCGGGGGAGTTCGGTACGAGCAGTACTTC.